Detailed here is one T cell receptor (beta chain). Its antigen is currently unknown. Germline lookup yields CDR1 DFQATT and CDR2 SNEGSKA (reference sequence). The CDR3 is made up of 16 amino acids. Losses at the gene ends were 3 bases for V and 1 base for J; bases not matched to a gene: 6. This sample is part of a study of T cells in Graves' hyperthyroidism and ophthalmopathy. RNA transcripts served as the template for amplifying TCR beta CDR3 regions. During a first-round RT-PCR of the TCR CDR3, the HTBI primer set was used. TCRdb analysed the multiplex PCR reads with MiXCR anew, one entry per CDR3 protein. This table has about 50,000 distinct CDR3 sequences, over 45% appearing once. Findings and limits, study-wide: Most thyroid clonotypes with frequency above 0.001 were detected in blood.

The chain couples TRBV20-1 to TRBJ2-7; 13 bases are a match to TRBD2. The origin of this receptor is a woman in her 50s with Graves' hyperthyroidism. The sample was peripheral blood or thyroid tissue (not recorded which). CDR3 nucleotides: TGCAGTGCTAGTGGACTAGCGGGAGCGATATCCTACGAGCAGTACTTC. It codes for CSASGLAGAISYEQYF.